A single sample is the source of the 6 T cell receptor beta chains below, sequenced in a study of identical twins. TCRdb re-called the 5' RACE reads with MiXCR, one entry per CDR3 protein. The sample comprises about 490,000 distinct CDR3 sequences, 13% to 15% of which are singletons, and roughly 0.43% rests with the top ten. This sample also appeared in a second study, on yellow fever vaccine responses in identical twins.

Sequencing used CD4+ T cells sorted from blood. The origin of the receptors is a woman between 18 and 30 years old in good health.

Remarks on this clonotype: Since no conserved phenylalanine or tryptophan closes the CDR3, a read error is the likely cause. This chain links TRBV2 with TRBJ1-2; D is perhaps TRBD1 (5 bases). V lost 3 bases and J 4 bases, leaving 9 bases between the germline ends. The CDR3 spans 13 residues. The germline V gene encodes CDR1 SNHLY and CDR2 FYNNEI. CDR3 DNA sequence: TGTGCCAGCAGTGACACAGGTATCTATGGCTACACCTGC. It codes for CASSDTGIYGYTC.

This clonotype showed up many times. V and J are TRBV5-1 and TRBJ2-2; unclear D gene. CDR3 size: 15 residues. Germline V lookup: CDR1 SGHRS, CDR2 YFSETQ. With 0 bases removed from V and 1 base from J, the gap between germline ends came to 7 bases. The CDR3 bases are TGCGCCAGCAGCTTGGTCGCTGGGAACACCGGGGAGCTGTTTTTT. Residues: CASSLVAGNTGELFF.

In this sample, this clonotype turned up many times. This chain uses TRBV12-3 or TRBV12-4 with TRBJ2-5; maybe TRBD1 (6 bases). The V end was cut by 1 base, the J end by 3 bases, with 9 bases between. CDR3 length: 14 amino acids. CDR3 nucleotide sequence: TGTGCCAGCAGTTTAGAGACAGGAAAAGAGACCCAGTACTTC. Its translation: CASSLETGKETQYF.

The chain employs TRBV2 and TRBJ2-7, with 10 positions matching TRBD2. The CDR3 has 13 amino acids. The V gene end was trimmed by 6 bases and the J gene end by 2 bases; junction bases not matched to a gene: 1. CDR1 is SNHLY and CDR2 is FYNNEI in the germline V gene. CDR3 nucleotide sequence: TGTGCCAGCAGAGCGGGAGGGGCCTACGAGCAGTACTTC. Translating it yields CASRAGGAYEQYF.

This clonotype was recorded at least ten times. V is TRBV5-1 and J is TRBJ2-3; D may be TRBD1 (6 bases). V lost 4 bases and J lost 3, with 9 bases in between. CDR3 size: 13 residues. Germline V lookup: CDR1 SGHRS, CDR2 YFSETQ. The CDR3 DNA follows: TGCGCCAGCAGCCCCGGACAGACAGATACGCAGTATTTT. Protein sequence: CASSPGQTDTQYF.

This sequence joins TRBV18 and TRBJ1-4; D gene uncertain. Trimming removed 3 bases from V and 3 bases from J, with 17 bases in between. This CDR3 has 17 amino acids. Germline V CDR1 and CDR2: KGHSH, LQKENI. CDR3 bases: TGTGCCAGCTCACCTACGGTGGTCGACCCCTCTAATGAAAAACTGTTTTTT. Its protein product is CASSPTVVDPSNEKLFF.